This TCR beta chain comes out of a study of blood T cell repertoires in COVID-19. CDR3 size: 15 residues. The V and J ends lost 10 bases and 4 bases respectively, with 22 bases between them. Germline CDR1 reads KGHSH; CDR2 reads LQKENI. Here immunoSEQ multiplex PCR was the method, and the copy in TCRdb shows in-frame clones only, minus some. This sample has about 210,000 clones, with around 85% found just once. Specimen: peripheral blood. This chain connects TRBV18 to TRBJ1-1; D not resolved. The TCR sequence derives from a woman in her 70s with COVID-19, enrolled during active disease. This CDR3 reads CATSREVGVTTEAFF. The CDR3 bases are TGTGCCACCTCCCGAGAGGTCGGGGTAACCACTGAAGCTTTCTTT.